This record concerns one TCR beta chain sequence. The data were obtained in a study of blood T cell repertoires in COVID-19. TCRdb's copy holds only in-frame clones and misses some; the assay was immunoSEQ multiplex PCR. The sample records fewer than 250,000 clones, about 86% being singletons. V trimming: 6 bases; J trimming: 7 bases; junction bases outside the gene matches: 10. The CDR3 covers 14 residues. CDR1 and CDR2 (germline): MNHEY, SVGAGI. Sample: PBMCs or T cells enriched from blood (not recorded which). The chain has TRBV6-5 and TRBJ2-7; 9 nucleotides match TRBD2. This receptor was taken from a woman in her forties with acute COVID-19. CDR3 sequence reads: CASRLPGLADEQYF. CDR3 bases: TGTGCCAGCAGGCTTCCGGGACTAGCAGATGAGCAGTACTTC.